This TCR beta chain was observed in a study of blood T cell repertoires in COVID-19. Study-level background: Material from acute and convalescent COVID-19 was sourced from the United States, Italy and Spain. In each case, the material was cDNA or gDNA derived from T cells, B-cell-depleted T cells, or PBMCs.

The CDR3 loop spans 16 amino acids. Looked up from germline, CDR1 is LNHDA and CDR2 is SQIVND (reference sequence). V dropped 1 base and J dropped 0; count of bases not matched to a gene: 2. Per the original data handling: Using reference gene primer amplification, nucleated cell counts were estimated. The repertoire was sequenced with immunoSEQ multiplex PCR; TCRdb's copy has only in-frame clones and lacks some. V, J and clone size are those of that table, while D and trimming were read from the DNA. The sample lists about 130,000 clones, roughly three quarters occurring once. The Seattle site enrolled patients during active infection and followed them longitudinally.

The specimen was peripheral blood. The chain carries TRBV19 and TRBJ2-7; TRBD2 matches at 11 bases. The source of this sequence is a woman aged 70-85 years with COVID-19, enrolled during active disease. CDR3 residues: CASSIGLAGSSYEQYF. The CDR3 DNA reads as TGTGCCAGTAGTATAGGACTAGCGGGGAGCTCCTACGAGCAGTACTTC.